This T cell receptor beta chain was retrieved from a study of blood T cell repertoires in COVID-19. Study-wide context: Donors in the United States, Italy and Spain gave samples during acute or convalescent COVID-19. The cDNA or gDNA used as material had been derived from T cells, B-cell-depleted T cells, or PBMCs.

Sequencing was performed with immunoSEQ multiplex PCR; in TCRdb, only in-frame clones are kept and a portion is missing. The table lists 150,000 to 200,000 clones, 75% to 85% of them singletons. Cohorts were determined from participant-reported clinical history. The CDR3 is 13 residues long. V was pared by 6 bases and J by 4 bases, with 12 bases between. The germline V gene has CDR1 MNHEY and CDR2 SVGAGI. This receptor was identified in a man aged 45 to 65 who had recovered from COVID-19. The chain combines TRBV6-5 with TRBJ1-1; D might be TRBD1 (5 bases). The source material was PBMCs or T cells enriched from blood (not recorded which). The CDR3 loop reads CASRTIGGTEAFF. The CDR3 DNA reads TGTGCCAGCAGGACCATCGGGGGCACTGAAGCTTTCTTT.